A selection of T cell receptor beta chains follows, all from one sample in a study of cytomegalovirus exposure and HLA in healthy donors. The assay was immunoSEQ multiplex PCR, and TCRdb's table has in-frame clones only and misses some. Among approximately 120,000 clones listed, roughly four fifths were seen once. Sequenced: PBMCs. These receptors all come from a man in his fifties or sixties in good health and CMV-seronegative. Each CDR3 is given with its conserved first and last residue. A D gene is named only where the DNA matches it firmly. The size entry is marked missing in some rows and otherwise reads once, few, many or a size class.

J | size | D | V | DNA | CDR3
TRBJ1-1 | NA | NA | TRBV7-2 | TGTGCCAGCACCCGGGATCAAAACACTGAAGCTTTCTTT | CASTRDQNTEAFF
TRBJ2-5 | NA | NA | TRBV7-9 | TGTTCCAGCAGCTTAGAATCTGGAGGAGGCGGACAAGAGACCCAGTACTTC | CSSSLESGGGGQETQYF
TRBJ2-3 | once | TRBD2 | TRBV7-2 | TGTGCCAGCAGACTAGCGGGGACAAAAGATACGCAGTATTTT | CASRLAGTKDTQYF
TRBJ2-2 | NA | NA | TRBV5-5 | TGTGCCAGCAGCTTTATCCTCACCGGGGAGCTGTTTTTT | CASSFILTGELFF
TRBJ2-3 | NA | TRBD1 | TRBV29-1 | TGCAGCGCGGGACAGGAGAACACAGATACGCAGTATTTT | CSAGQENTDTQYF
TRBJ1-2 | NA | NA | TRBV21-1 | TGTGCCAGCAGCAAAGTCGATGGCTACACCTTC | CASSKVDGYTF
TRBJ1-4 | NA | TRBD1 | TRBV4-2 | TGTGCCAGCAGCCCGTCCCGGGACAGGGGGCGGGGGGAAAAACTGTTTTTT | CASSPSRDRGRGEKLFF
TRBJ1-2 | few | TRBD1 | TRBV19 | TGTGCCAGTAGTATGCGAGGACAGGGAGGCTATGGCTACACCTTC | CASSMRGQGGYGYTF
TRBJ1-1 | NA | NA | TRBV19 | TGTGCCAGTAGTTCGGGAGGCAGGACTGAAGCTTTCTTT | CASSSGGRTEAFF
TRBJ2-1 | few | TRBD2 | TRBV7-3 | TGTGCCAGCAGTACTAGCGGGGGGGGTAATGAGCAGTTCTTC | CASSTSGGGNEQFF
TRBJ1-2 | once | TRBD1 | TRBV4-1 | TGCGCCAGCAGCCAAGACGGGACAGGGAACTATGGCTACACCTTC | CASSQDGTGNYGYTF
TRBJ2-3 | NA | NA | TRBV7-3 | TGTGCCAGCAGCTTCGGGGGGCGCGCAGATACGCAGTATTTT | CASSFGGRADTQYF
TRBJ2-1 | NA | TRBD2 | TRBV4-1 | TGCGCCAGCAGCCAAGCTTATCAGCGGGGGGGTGAGCAGTTCTTC | CASSQAYQRGGEQFF
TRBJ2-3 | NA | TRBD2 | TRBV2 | TGTGCCACCCTGACTGGGGGGGGTGGGTATTTT | CATLTGGGGYF
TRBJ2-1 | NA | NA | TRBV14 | TGTGCCAGCAGCTACCGACAGGAGGTCTACAATGAGCAGTTCTTC | CASSYRQEVYNEQFF
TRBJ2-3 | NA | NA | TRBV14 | TGTGCCAGCAGCCCCGAGAGGGGGAGTCTTACAACAGATACGCAGTATTTT | CASSPERGSLTTDTQYF
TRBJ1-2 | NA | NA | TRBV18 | TGTGCCAGCTCACCAAACTCAGGGGCTACTAACTATGGCTACACCTTC | CASSPNSGATNYGYTF
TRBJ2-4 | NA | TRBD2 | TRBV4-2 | TGTGCCAGCAGCCAAGAAGTGGGGGCGGGGGGTAACATTCAGTACTTC | CASSQEVGAGGNIQYF
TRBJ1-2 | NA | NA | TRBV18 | TGTGCCAGCTCGTACCCCGGTGGTGGCTACACCTTC | CASSYPGGGYTF
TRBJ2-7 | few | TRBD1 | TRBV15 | TGTGCCACCAGCAAGACTTTGGGACAGAGCCAGTACTTC | CATSKTLGQSQYF
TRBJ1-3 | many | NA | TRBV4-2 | TGTGCCAGCAGCCAAGAGGGGCGGGGGAACACCATATATTTT | CASSQEGRGNTIYF
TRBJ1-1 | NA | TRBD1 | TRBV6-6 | TGTGCCAGCAGTCCGAACCGACAGGGGACCACTGAAGCTTTCTTT | CASSPNRQGTTEAFF
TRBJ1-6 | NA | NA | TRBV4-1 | TGCGCCAGCAGCCAGCCCCGGGGAGGGCCTAATTCACCCCTCCACTTT | CASSQPRGGPNSPLHF
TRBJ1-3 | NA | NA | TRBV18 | TGTGCCAGCTCACCCCCCGGGAGGGGGAGTGGAAACACCATATATTTT | CASSPPGRGSGNTIYF
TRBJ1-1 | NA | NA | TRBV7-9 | TGTTCCAGCAGCGGGCGCCTAGGGACGCGGGGAACTGAAGCTTTCTTT | CSSSGRLGTRGTEAFF
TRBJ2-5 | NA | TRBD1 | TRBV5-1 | TGCGCCAGCAGCTCCGGGACAGGGGGCCAGACCCAGTACTTC | CASSSGTGGQTQYF
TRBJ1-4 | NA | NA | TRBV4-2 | TGTGCCAGCAGCCAAGATATACTCTTGGAAAAACTGTTTTTT | CASSQDILLEKLFF
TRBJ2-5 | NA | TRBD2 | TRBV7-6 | TGTGCCAGCAGCTTAGTGGGGACTAGCGGGGAGACCCAGTACTTC | CASSLVGTSGETQYF
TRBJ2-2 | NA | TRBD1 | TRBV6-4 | TGTGCCAGCAGAACAGGGGGCTTTCACACCGGGGAGCTGTTTTTT | CASRTGGFHTGELFF
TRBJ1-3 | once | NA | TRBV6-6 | TGTGCCAGCAGAGCCGGGACAAGATTCTCTGGAAACACCATATATTTT | CASRAGTRFSGNTIYF